The sample holds many counts of the clone carrying this T cell receptor beta chain. The data originate from a study of regulatory T cells in long-lasting Graves disease. CDR3 length: 17 amino acids. Germline loops: CDR1 DFQATT, CDR2 SNEGSKA (reference sequence). V lost 0 bases and J 7 bases, leaving 21 bases between the germline ends. The authors built TCR beta libraries using iRepertoire HTBI primers and Arm-PCR of CDR3 regions. TCRdb called the multiplex PCR reads again in MiXCR, with one record for every CDR3 protein. The profile covers under 300,000 distinct CDR3 sequences, with around 20% appearing a single time and more than 11% taken by the ten largest. Time point indicated: newly diagnosed GD, antithyroid drugs for less than 3 months. Preparation of the TCR library used RNA extracted from PBMCs.

The material was peripheral blood mononuclear cells (PBMCs), obtained at new diagnosis, from a patient treated with antithyroid drugs. The chain is built from TRBV20-1 and TRBJ1-4; no definite D call. This clonotype was obtained from a female donor with Graves disease. DNA for the CDR3: TGCAGTGCTAGAGACCCAGGATCCCCTGGTGATAGTGAAAAACTGTTTTTT. Its translation: CSARDPGSPGDSEKLFF.